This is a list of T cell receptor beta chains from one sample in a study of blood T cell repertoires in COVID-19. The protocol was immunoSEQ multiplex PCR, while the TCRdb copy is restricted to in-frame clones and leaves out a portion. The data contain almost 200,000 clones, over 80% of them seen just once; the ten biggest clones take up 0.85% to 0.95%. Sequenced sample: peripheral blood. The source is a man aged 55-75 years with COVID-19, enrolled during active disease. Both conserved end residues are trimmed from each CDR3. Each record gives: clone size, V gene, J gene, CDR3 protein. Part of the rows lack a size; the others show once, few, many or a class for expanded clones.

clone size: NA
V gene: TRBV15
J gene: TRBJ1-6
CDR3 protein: ATSRERQGYSPLH

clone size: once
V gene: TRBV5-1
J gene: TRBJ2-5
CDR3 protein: ASSLGTGQETQY

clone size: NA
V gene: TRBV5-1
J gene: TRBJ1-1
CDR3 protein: ASSLRGPGNTEAF

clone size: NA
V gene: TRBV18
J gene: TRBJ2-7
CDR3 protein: ASSPSTYEQY

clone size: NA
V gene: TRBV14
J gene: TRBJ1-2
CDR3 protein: ASSPLRERGYT

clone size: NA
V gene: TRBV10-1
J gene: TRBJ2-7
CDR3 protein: ASSATGARY

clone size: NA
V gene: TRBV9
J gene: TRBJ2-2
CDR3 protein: ASSPRTGGLAGELF

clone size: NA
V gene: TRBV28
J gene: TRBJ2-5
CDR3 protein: ASSLSPKSETQY

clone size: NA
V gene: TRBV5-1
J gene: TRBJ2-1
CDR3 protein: ASSLASGSYNEQF

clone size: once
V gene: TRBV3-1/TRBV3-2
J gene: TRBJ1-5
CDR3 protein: ASSSAGGGNQPQH

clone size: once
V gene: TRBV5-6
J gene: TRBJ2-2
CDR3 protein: ASSLFGTGGAGELF

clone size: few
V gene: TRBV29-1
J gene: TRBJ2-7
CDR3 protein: SAIQDHYEQY

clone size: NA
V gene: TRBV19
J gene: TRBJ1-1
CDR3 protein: ASSWDRVTEAF

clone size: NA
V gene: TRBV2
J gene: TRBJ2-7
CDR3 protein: ATSLYGEQY

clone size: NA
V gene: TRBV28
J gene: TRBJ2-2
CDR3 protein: ASSPGLATGELF

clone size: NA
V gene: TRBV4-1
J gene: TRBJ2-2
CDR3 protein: ASSQGGVGELF

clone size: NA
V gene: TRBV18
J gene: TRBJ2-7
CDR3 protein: ASSPSPDWSQPYEQY

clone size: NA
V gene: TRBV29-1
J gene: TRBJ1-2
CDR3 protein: SALRGDIYGYT